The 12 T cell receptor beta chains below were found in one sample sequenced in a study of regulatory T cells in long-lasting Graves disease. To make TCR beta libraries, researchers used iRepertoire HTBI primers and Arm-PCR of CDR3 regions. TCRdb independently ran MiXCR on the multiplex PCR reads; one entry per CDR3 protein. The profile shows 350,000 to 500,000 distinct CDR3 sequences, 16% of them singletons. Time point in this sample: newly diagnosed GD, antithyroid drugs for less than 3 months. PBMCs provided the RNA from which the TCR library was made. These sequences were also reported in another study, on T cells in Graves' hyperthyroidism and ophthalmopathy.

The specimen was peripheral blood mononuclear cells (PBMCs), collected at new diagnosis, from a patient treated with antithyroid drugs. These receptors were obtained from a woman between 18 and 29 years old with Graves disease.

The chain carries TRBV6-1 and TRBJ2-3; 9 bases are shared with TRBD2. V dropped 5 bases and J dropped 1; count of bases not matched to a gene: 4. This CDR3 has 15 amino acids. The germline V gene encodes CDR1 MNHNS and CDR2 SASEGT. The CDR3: CASSRSGSGTDTQYF. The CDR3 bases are TGTGCCAGCAGTCGTAGCGGGAGCGGCACAGATACGCAGTATTTT.

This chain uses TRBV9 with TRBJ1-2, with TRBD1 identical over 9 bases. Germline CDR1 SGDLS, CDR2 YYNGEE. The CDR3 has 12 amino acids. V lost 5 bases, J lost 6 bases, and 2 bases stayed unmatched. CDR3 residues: CASRRTGDGYTF. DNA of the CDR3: TGTGCCAGCAGGAGGACAGGGGATGGCTACACCTTC. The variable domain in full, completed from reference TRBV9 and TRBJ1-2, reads DSGVTQTPKHLITATGQRVTLRCSPRSGDLSVYWYQQSLDQGLQFLIQYYNGEERAKGNILERFSAQQFPDLHSELNLSSLELGDSALYFCASRRTGDGYTFGSGTRLTVV.

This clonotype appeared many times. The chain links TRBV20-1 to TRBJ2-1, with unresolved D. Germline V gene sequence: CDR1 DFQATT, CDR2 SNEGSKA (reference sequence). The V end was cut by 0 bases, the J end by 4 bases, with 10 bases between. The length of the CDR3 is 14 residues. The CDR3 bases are TGCAGTGCTAGAGAGTGGGAAATGTACAATGAGCAGTTCTTC. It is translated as CSAREWEMYNEQFF.

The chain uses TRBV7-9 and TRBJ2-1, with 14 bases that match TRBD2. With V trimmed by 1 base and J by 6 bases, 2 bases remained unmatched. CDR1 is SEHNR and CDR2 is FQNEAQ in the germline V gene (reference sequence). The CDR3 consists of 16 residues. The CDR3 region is CASSLGGTSGSNEQFF. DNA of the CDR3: TGTGCCAGCAGCTTAGGAGGGACTAGCGGGAGCAATGAGCAGTTCTTC.

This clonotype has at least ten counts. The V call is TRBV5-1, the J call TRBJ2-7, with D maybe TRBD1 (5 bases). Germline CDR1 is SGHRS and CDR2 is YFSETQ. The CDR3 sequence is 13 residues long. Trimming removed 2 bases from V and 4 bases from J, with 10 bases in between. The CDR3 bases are TGCGCCAGCAGCTTAGAGCAGGGATACGAGCAGTACTTC. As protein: CASSLEQGYEQYF.

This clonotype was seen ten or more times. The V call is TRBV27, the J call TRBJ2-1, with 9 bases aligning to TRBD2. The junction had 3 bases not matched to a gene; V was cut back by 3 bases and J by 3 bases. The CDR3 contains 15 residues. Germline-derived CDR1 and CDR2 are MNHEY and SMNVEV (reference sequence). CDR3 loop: CASSFVAGDYNEQFF. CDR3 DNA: TGTGCCAGCAGTTTCGTAGCGGGAGACTACAATGAGCAGTTCTTC.

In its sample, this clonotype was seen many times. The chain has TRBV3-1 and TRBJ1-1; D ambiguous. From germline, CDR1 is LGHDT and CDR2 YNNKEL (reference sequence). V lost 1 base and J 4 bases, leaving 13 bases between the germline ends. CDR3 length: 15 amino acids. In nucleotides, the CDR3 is TGTGCCAGCAGCCAAGGAACGGGAGTCGGCACTGAAGCTTTCTTT. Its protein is CASSQGTGVGTEAFF.

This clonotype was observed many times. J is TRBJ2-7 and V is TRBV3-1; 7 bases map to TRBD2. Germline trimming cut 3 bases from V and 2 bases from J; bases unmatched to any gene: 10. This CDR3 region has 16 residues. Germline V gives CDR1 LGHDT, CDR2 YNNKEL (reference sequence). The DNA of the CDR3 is TGTGCCAGCAGCCACGATCTTGAGGGGAGGGCCTACGAGCAGTACTTC. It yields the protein CASSHDLEGRAYEQYF.

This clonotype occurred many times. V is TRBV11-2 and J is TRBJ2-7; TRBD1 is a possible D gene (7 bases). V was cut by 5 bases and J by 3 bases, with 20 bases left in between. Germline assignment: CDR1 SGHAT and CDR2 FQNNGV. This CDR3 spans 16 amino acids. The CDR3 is CASSPETGTPRYEQYF. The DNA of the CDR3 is TGTGCCAGCAGCCCTGAGACAGGGACTCCGCGCTACGAGCAGTACTTC.

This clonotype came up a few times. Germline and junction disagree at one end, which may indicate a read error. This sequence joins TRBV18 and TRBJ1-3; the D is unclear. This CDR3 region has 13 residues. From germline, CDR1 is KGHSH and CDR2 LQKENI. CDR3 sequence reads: CASSRASGNTVYF. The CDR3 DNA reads TGTGCCAGCTCCCGGGCCTCTGGAAACACCGTATATTTT.

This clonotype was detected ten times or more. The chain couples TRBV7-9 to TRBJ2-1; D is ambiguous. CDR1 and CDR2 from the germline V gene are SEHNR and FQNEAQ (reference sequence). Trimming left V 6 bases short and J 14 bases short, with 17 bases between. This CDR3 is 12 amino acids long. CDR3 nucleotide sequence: TGTGCCAGCAGGCCCTCGGGCCTTAGTGAGTTCTTC. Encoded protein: CASRPSGLSEFF.

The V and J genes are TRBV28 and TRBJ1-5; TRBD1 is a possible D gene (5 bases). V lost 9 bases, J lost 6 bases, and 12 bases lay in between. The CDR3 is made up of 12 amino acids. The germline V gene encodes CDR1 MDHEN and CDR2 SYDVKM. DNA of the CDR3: TGTGCCAGTACGGGGGGTGGTCAGCCCCAGCATTTT. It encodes CASTGGGQPQHF. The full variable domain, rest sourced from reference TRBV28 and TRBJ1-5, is DVKVTQSSRYLVKRTGEKVFLECVQDMDHENMFWYRQDPGLGLRLIYFSYDVKMKEKGDIPEGYSVSREKKERFSLILESASTNQTSMYLCASTGGGQPQHFGDGTRLSIL.